A selection of T cell receptor beta chains follows, all from one sample in a study of T cell responses to AZD1222 COVID-19 vaccine. The data were produced by immunoSEQ multiplex PCR, yet TCRdb's version contains in-frame clones alone and is incomplete. The sample has tens of thousands of clones; 75% to 90% are singletons. The sample was peripheral blood, taken 28 days after the second AZD1222 dose. These receptors came from an adult who received the AZD1222 COVID-19 vaccine. The CDR3 runs from the conserved cysteine through the conserved F or W. The D gene is left open where the match is weak. Size is omitted from some rows. Given values are once, few, many or a class for expanded clones.

v_call	d_call	j_call	clone_size	cdr3_aa	cdr3_nt
TRBV19	TRBD1	TRBJ1-2	-	CASSIDDRVAGYTF	TGTGCCAGTAGTATAGATGACAGGGTGGCGGGCTACACCTTC
TRBV11-1	-	TRBJ1-1	once	CASSSRDREAFF	TGTGCCAGCAGCTCAAGAGACAGGGAAGCTTTCTTT
TRBV7-2	-	TRBJ1-1	-	CASSLTANTEAFF	TGTGCCAGCAGCTTAACAGCGAACACTGAAGCTTTCTTT
TRBV10-1	TRBD1	TRBJ1-6	-	CASSGGPGQGRNSPLHF	TGCGCCAGCAGTGGAGGCCCGGGACAGGGGAGGAATTCACCCCTCCACTTT
TRBV4-1	-	TRBJ2-7	-	CASSQDKGGYEQYF	TGCGCCAGCAGCCAAGATAAGGGCGGGTACGAGCAGTACTTC
TRBV19	-	TRBJ1-5	once	CAANRDATYSNQPQHF	TGTGCAGCTAACCGGGACGCCACTTATAGCAATCAGCCCCAGCATTTT
TRBV28	-	TRBJ1-5	-	CASHLWDTGGLQPQHF	TGTGCCAGCCATCTTTGGGACACCGGAGGGTTACAGCCCCAGCATTTT
TRBV29-1	TRBD2	TRBJ2-1	-	CSVEKIPGQGLAGAYNEQFF	TGCAGCGTTGAAAAAATACCGGGACAAGGACTAGCGGGGGCCTACAATGAGCAGTTCTTC
TRBV28	TRBD2	TRBJ2-1	-	CASSRSSGGANEQFF	TGTGCCAGCAGTCGATCGAGCGGGGGGGCAAATGAGCAGTTCTTC
TRBV29-1	-	TRBJ2-1	-	CSVVPGTATGEQFF	TGCAGCGTTGTCCCTGGGACCGCTACGGGTGAGCAGTTCTTC
TRBV5-8	-	TRBJ1-5	-	CASSLRGQPQHF	TGTGCCAGCAGCTTGCGGGGTCAGCCCCAGCATTTT
TRBV6-5	TRBD2	TRBJ2-3	-	CASRTSGVSDTQYF	TGTGCCAGCAGGACTAGCGGGGTTTCAGATACGCAGTATTTT
TRBV6-4	TRBD2	TRBJ2-3	medium-sized	CASSDSSGGTDTQYF	TGTGCCAGCAGTGACTCTAGCGGGGGCACAGATACGCAGTATTTT
TRBV13	TRBD1	TRBJ1-4	few	CASSDRTGGRKLFF	TGTGCCAGCAGCGACAGGACAGGGGGCAGGAAACTGTTTTTT
TRBV4-3	-	TRBJ1-1	-	CASSQDARGGTEAFF	TGCGCCAGCAGCCAAGATGCACGGGGGGGCACTGAAGCTTTCTTT
TRBV28	-	TRBJ1-4	-	CASTEPGVDEKLFF	TGTGCCAGCACCGAACCAGGGGTTGATGAAAAACTGTTTTTT
TRBV5-1	TRBD1	TRBJ2-2	-	CASSTRDSTSTGELFF	TGCGCCAGCAGCACACGGGACAGCACCTCCACCGGGGAGCTGTTTTTT
TRBV6-4	-	TRBJ2-7	-	CASSGGDGYEQYF	TGTGCCAGCAGTGGAGGGGACGGCTACGAGCAGTACTTC
TRBV4-3	TRBD2	TRBJ2-5	-	CASSHGLAGGLEVSETQYF	TGCGCCAGCAGCCACGGACTAGCGGGGGGGTTGGAGGTTAGCGAGACCCAGTACTTC
TRBV19	-	TRBJ2-2	-	CASSIGWGPNTGELFF	TGTGCCAGTAGTATAGGGTGGGGCCCGAACACCGGGGAGCTGTTTTTT
TRBV30	-	TRBJ1-1	-	CAWSTKGGWNTEAFF	TGTGCCTGGAGCACGAAGGGGGGCTGGAACACTGAAGCTTTCTTT
TRBV5-1	-	TRBJ1-1	-	CASSGGADRTTEAFF	TGCGCCAGCAGCGGGGGGGCAGACAGAACCACTGAAGCTTTCTTT
TRBV19	TRBD1	TRBJ2-5	-	CASSLGQGPPGETQYF	TGTGCCAGTAGTCTCGGACAGGGGCCACCAGGGGAGACCCAGTACTTC